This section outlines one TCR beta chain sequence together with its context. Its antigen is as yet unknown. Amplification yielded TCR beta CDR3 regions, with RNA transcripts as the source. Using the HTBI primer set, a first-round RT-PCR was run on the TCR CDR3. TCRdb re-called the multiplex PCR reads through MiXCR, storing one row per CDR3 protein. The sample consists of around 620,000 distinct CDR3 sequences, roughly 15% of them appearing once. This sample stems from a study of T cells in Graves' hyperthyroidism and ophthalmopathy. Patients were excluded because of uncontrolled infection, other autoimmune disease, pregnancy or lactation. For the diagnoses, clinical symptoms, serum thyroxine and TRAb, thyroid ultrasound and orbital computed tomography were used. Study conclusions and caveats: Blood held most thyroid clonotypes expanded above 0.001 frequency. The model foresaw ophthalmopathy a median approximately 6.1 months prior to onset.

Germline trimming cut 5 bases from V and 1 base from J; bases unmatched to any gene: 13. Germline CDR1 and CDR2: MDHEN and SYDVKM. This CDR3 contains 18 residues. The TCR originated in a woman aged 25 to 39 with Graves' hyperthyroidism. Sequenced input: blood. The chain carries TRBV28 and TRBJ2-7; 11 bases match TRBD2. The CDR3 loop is CASSPRSPSSGGSYEQYF. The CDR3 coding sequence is TGTGCCAGCAGTCCAAGGTCCCCTTCTAGCGGGGGGTCCTACGAGCAGTACTTC.